This T cell receptor (beta chain) was found in a study of human T cells and chemical hapten exposure. General study results and limits: TCRs at a frequency above 1 in 1000 stayed unchanged with DPC sensitization.

The CDR3 is 12 residues long. The V gene's germline CDR1 is DFQATT and CDR2 SNEGSKA (reference sequence). V gave up 5 bases and J gave up 0 bases, with 5 bases separating them. Time point given: patch test 2, 6 weeks after DPC sensitization. Described treatment: therapeutic diphenylcyclopropenone sensitization with weekly scalp DPC. Investigators collected blood before applying each patch test. This clonotype was counted many times. Its cognate antigen is unknown. TCRdb re-called the RACE reads through MiXCR, storing one row per CDR3 protein. The sample has about 40,000 distinct CDR3 sequences; 3.3% are singletons.

Sample: whole blood, taken in connection with sensitization to the hapten diphenylcyclopropenone (DPC). The chain carries TRBV20-1 and TRBJ1-5, with no clear D. This clonotype originated in a man aged 40-49 years with alopecia areata. Some clones in this sample may be carry-over from other donors' samples. Here the CDR3 DNA reads TGCAGTGCTGTAAATAGCAATCAGCCCCAGCATTTT. Residues: CSAVNSNQPQHF.